This T cell receptor beta chain was recovered during a study of tissue T cells after allogeneic stem cell transplantation. Whole-study findings and limits: Tissue-detected TCR repertoire was only partly captured by blood and spleen T cells. Motif-based clustering found tissue-specific repertoire signatures shared across patients, though few clones were shared.

Survey-depth TCRbeta CDR3 sequencing reported V/J genes and productive frequencies. Measured with immunoSEQ multiplex PCR; TCRdb has only the in-frame clones, and not every one. The sample includes about 50,000 clones, approximately 73% of them seen just once. CDR1 is SGHDT and CDR2 is FRDEAV in the germline V gene. The CDR3 spans 14 residues. Losses at the gene ends were 2 bases for V and 6 bases for J; bases not matched to a gene: 4. To note about this clone: Its antigen is not known. Gene and germline names: mouse. The read ends 1 residue early relative to the CDR3; the germline J gene fills the gap.

Sequences were obtained from sorted cells pooled from one or two spleens. The clonotype originates from a pool of C57BL/6 mice in good health. V is TRBV14 and J is TRBJ1-5; 8 nucleotides agree with TRBD1. CDR3 in amino acids: CASSFWTGPQAPLF. The sequenced part of the CDR3 DNA is TGTGCCAGCAGTTTTTGGACAGGGCCCCAGGCTCCGCTT.